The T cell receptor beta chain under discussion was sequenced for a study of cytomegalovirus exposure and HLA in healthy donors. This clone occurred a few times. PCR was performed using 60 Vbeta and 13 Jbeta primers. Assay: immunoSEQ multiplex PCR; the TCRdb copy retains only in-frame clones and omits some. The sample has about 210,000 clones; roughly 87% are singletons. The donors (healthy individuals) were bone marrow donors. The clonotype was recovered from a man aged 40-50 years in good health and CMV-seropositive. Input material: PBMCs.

DNA for the CDR3: TGTGCCAGCAGTGCCCTAGCGGGAGGCTCCTACGAGCAGTACGTC. It is translated as CASSALAGGSYEQYV. The rearrangement joins TRBV6-1 to TRBJ2-7; TRBD2 aligns across 11 bases. V was pared by 4 bases and J by 0 bases, with 2 bases of the junction left unmatched. The length of the CDR3 is 15 residues. The germline V gene has CDR1 MNHNS and CDR2 SASEGT.